A single sample gave rise to the 23 T cell receptor beta chains below, sequenced in a study of T cell changes during pregnancy in multiple sclerosis. The data were produced by immunoSEQ multiplex PCR, yet TCRdb's version contains in-frame clones alone and is incomplete. The sample yields about 32,000 clones, nearly 90% seen once. The starting material was CD8+ T cells from peripheral blood mononuclear cells, obtained in the third trimester of pregnancy. The receptors come from a female donor with multiple sclerosis, enrolled in a pregnancy study.

The rearrangement uses TRBV5-1 and TRBJ2-5; 9 positions match TRBD1. The V segment lost 6 bases and the J segment 1 base; nucleotides outside the gene matches: 4. The germline gives CDR1 SGHRS, CDR2 YFSETQ. The CDR3 covers 14 residues. For the CDR3, the DNA is TGCGCCAGCATGACAGGGGGAGGCCAAGAGACCCAGTACTTC. Its translation is CASMTGGGQETQYF.

CDR3 region: CASGLVAWSRRARLGKLFF. The CDR3 bases are TGTGCTAGTGGTTTGGTAGCTTGGTCCCGGAGGGCCCGACTAGGAAAACTGTTTTTT. This chain uses TRBV12-5 with TRBJ1-4; no clear D. V was pared by 0 bases and J by 10 bases, with 27 bases between. CDR1 and CDR2 from the germline V gene are LGHNT and FRNRAP. The CDR3 totals 19 residues.

CDR3 in DNA: TGTGCCAGCAGCAATCGACAGAGAGCCTACGAGCAGTACTTC. Amino acids: CASSNRQRAYEQYF. The rearrangement links TRBV7-9 to TRBJ2-7; possibly TRBD1 for D (5 bases). Germline V lookup: CDR1 SEHNR, CDR2 FQNEAQ (reference sequence). CDR3 size: 14 residues. The V end lost 5 bases, the J end lost 2 bases, and 13 bases lay between the germline ends. Full variable domain (missing parts from reference TRBV7-9 and TRBJ2-7): DTGVSQNPRHKITKRGQNVTFRCDPISEHNRLYWYRQTLGQGPEFLTYFQNEAQLEKSRLLSDRFSAERPKGSFSTLEIQRTEQGDSAMYLCASSNRQRAYEQYFGPGTRLTVT.

V usage is TRBV10-2 and J usage is TRBJ2-1, with a weak D call TRBD1 (6 bases). The V gene's germline CDR1 is WSHSY and CDR2 SAAADI. This CDR3 is built from 16 residues. Trimming took off 2 bases at V and 7 bases at J, with 18 bases between the two ends. CDR3 nucleotides: TGCGCCAGCAGTGAGAAGGGGGAGCGGCCCAATAATGAGCAGTTCTTC. Translation: CASSEKGERPNNEQFF.

As concerns this clone: Other DNA sequences within the sample encode an identical CDR3. The chain couples TRBV29-1 to TRBJ1-1, with 9 bases identical to TRBD1. The germline gives CDR1 SQVTM, CDR2 ANQGSEA. This CDR3 has 12 amino acids. After removal of 7 bases from V and 7 bases from J, the junction contained 7 bases not matched to a gene. The CDR3 spells CSALTGGREAFF. The CDR3 bases are TGCAGCGCTCTGACAGGGGGACGTGAAGCTTTCTTT. The whole variable domain, remainder taken from reference TRBV29-1 and TRBJ1-1, is SAVISQKPSRDICQRGTSLTIQCQVDSQVTMMFWYRQQPGQSLTLIATANQGSEATYESGFVIDKFPISRPNLTFSTLTVSNMSPEDSSIYLCSALTGGREAFFGQGTRLTVV.

The CDR3 nucleotides read TGTGCCAGCACCTTACTAGCGGGACCCTCCTACGAGCAGTACTTC. Protein sequence: CASTLLAGPSYEQYF. The chain employs TRBV6-1 and TRBJ2-7; 10 positions agree with TRBD2. CDR1 MNHNS and CDR2 SASEGT come from the germline V gene. With V trimmed by 7 bases and J by 0 bases, 6 bases remained unmatched. This CDR3 region has 15 residues.

The chain joins TRBV4-2 to TRBJ2-1, with 8 nucleotides matching TRBD2. The CDR3 is 13 amino acids. With 4 bases clipped from V and 8 bases from J, the junction kept 4 bases outside the gene matches. The germline CDR1 and CDR2 sequences are LGHNA and YNFKEQ. The CDR3 nucleotides read TGTGCCAGCAGCCCCCCGGGGGGGGATGAGCAGTTCTTC. Translated, it gives CASSPPGGDEQFF.

The rearrangement joins TRBV7-9 to TRBJ2-1; the match to TRBD2 covers 11 bases. Per the germline V gene, CDR1 is SEHNR and CDR2 is FQNEAQ (reference sequence). The CDR3 sequence is 17 residues long. Trimming took 5 bases from V and 9 from J; bases not matched to a gene: 15. The CDR3 spells CASSTQTSGARIGEQFF. The CDR3 DNA reads as TGTGCCAGCAGCACCCAGACTAGCGGGGCCCGTATTGGTGAGCAGTTCTTC.

The J gene is TRBJ2-4, the V gene TRBV6-5; 8 bases line up with TRBD2. The CDR3 runs 14 residues. V shed 6 bases, J shed 8 bases, and the junction held 9 bases outside the gene matches. CDR1 MNHEY and CDR2 SVGAGI come from the germline V gene. CDR3 sequence (DNA): TGTGCCAGCAGCTCCACGCCCGGGGGGGACATTCAGTACTTC. Translation gives CASSSTPGGDIQYF.

The V call is TRBV7-9, the J call TRBJ1-1; TRBD1 matches 7 bases. CDR1 SEHNR and CDR2 FQNEAQ come from the germline V gene (reference sequence). Losses at the gene ends were 4 bases for V and 6 bases for J; bases not matched to a gene: 11. The CDR3 totals 15 residues. The CDR3 loop reads CASSYRGDRDSEAFF. The DNA for the CDR3 is TGTGCCAGCAGCTATCGAGGAGACAGGGATTCTGAAGCTTTCTTT. The whole variable domain, filled in from reference TRBV7-9 and TRBJ1-1, reads DTGVSQNPRHKITKRGQNVTFRCDPISEHNRLYWYRQTLGQGPEFLTYFQNEAQLEKSRLLSDRFSAERPKGSFSTLEIQRTEQGDSAMYLCASSYRGDRDSEAFFGQGTRLTVV.

The chain combines TRBV9 with TRBJ2-1, with a weak D call TRBD2 (6 bases). V lost 3 bases, J lost 12 bases, and 10 bases lay in between. This CDR3 is 11 amino acids long. Germline lookup yields CDR1 SGDLS and CDR2 YYNGEE. The CDR3: CASSARGRQFF. The CDR3 nucleotides are TGTGCCAGCAGCGCCCGGGGGAGGCAGTTCTTC. Variable domain in full (rest from reference TRBV9 and TRBJ2-1): DSGVTQTPKHLITATGQRVTLRCSPRSGDLSVYWYQQSLDQGLQFLIQYYNGEERAKGNILERFSAQQFPDLHSELNLSSLELGDSALYFCASSARGRQFFGPGTRLTVL.

The chain is built from TRBV30 and TRBJ1-2; D is undetermined. Germline loops: CDR1 GTSNPN, CDR2 SVGIG (reference sequence). The ends were cut back, 3 bases at V and 0 bases at J, with 8 bases in the middle. The length of the CDR3 is 13 residues. The CDR3: CAWRGEPNYGYTF. DNA for the CDR3: TGTGCCTGGAGAGGAGAACCTAACTATGGCTACACCTTC. The full variable domain, with the rest looked up from reference TRBV30 and TRBJ1-2, is SQTIHQWPATLVQPVGSPLSLECTVEGTSNPNLYWYRQAAGRGLQLLFYSVGIGQISSEVPQNLSASRPQDRQFILSSKKLLLSDSGFYLCAWRGEPNYGYTFGSGTRLTVV.

The rearrangement joins TRBV7-9 to TRBJ2-1; TRBD2 aligns across 9 bases. Germline V lookup: CDR1 SEHNR, CDR2 FQNEAQ (reference sequence). The CDR3 consists of 18 residues. J lost 0 bases, V lost 4 bases, and 10 bases had no gene match. CDR3 amino acids: CASSSPAGGLSSYNEQFF. CDR3 coding DNA: TGTGCCAGCAGCTCCCCAGCGGGGGGCCTGAGCTCCTACAATGAGCAGTTCTTC.

This clone appeared once. V gene TRBV15 combines with J gene TRBJ2-3, with 9 bases fitting TRBD2. J gave up 2 bases and V 6 bases, and 15 bases lay outside the gene matches. CDR1 is LNHNV and CDR2 is YYDKDF in the germline V gene (reference sequence). The CDR3 is 18 amino acids. This CDR3 reads CATSPEVGTSSPTDTQYF. The CDR3 coding sequence is TGTGCCACCAGTCCCGAGGTCGGGACTAGCAGTCCCACAGATACGCAGTATTTT.

Concerning this clone itself: Its ends do not fully match the called genes, so a read error is possible. The chain carries TRBV9 and TRBJ2-3; D remains unclear. Per germline, CDR1 SGDLS and CDR2 YYNGEE. The CDR3 is 13 amino acids. The CDR3 sequence is CASSPSQSPTAFF. Written as DNA, the CDR3 is TGTGCCAGCAGCCCCAGCCAATCTCCGACTGCTTTTTTT.

The J gene is TRBJ2-7, the V gene TRBV5-4, with a weak D call TRBD1 (5 bases). The CDR3 spans 12 residues. V was cut by 0 bases and J by 9 bases, with 10 bases left in between. The germline V gene encodes CDR1 SGHNT and CDR2 YYREEE (reference sequence). Here the CDR3 reads CASSLGRGMQYF. In DNA, the CDR3 is TGTGCCAGCAGCTTGGGTAGGGGTATGCAGTACTTC.

V is TRBV7-9 and J is TRBJ2-7, with 7 bases that match TRBD1. Per germline, CDR1 SEHNR and CDR2 FQNEAQ (reference sequence). The J segment lost 1 base and the V segment lost 1 base, leaving 4 bases of the junction unmatched. This CDR3 comprises 15 residues. The CDR3 reads CASSLEGAPSYEQYF. CDR3 sequence (DNA): TGTGCCAGCAGCTTAGAGGGGGCGCCGTCCTACGAGCAGTACTTC.

The rearrangement uses TRBV6-5 and TRBJ1-1, with D possibly TRBD1 on 6 matching bases. With 0 bases removed from V and 1 base from J, the gap between germline ends came to 12 bases. The germline CDR1 and CDR2 sequences are MNHEY and SVGAGI. The CDR3 totals 16 residues. CDR3 residues: CASSYSSGVGNTEAFF. CDR3 nucleotides: TGTGCCAGCAGTTACTCTTCAGGGGTGGGGAACACTGAAGCTTTCTTT.

The chain has TRBV28 and TRBJ2-1, with 10 bases lining up with TRBD1. The CDR3 extends over 17 amino acids. With V trimmed by 2 bases and J by 5 bases, 9 bases remained unmatched. From germline, CDR1 is MDHEN and CDR2 SYDVKM. The CDR3 nucleotides read TGTGCCAGCAGTTTAAGGGAGGGACAGGGGCCGGACAATGAGCAGTTCTTC. This gives the protein CASSLREGQGPDNEQFF.

This sequence joins TRBV27 and TRBJ2-2, with TRBD1 as a possible D gene (6 bases). The CDR3 has 15 residues. V shed 5 bases and J shed 0 bases, with 10 bases lying between them. Germline loops: CDR1 MNHEY, CDR2 SMNVEV (reference sequence). The CDR3 DNA sequence: TGTGCCAGCAGTCCGGACAGAGCGAACACCGGGGAGCTGTTTTTT. Translating gives CASSPDRANTGELFF.

CDR3 protein: CASSSFLAGEIVGELFF. In nucleotides, the CDR3 is TGTGCCAGCAGTTCGTTCCTAGCGGGAGAAATAGTCGGGGAGCTGTTTTTT. The chain combines TRBV27 with TRBJ2-2, with 10 bases matching TRBD2. The CDR3 loop spans 17 amino acids. Germline V lookup: CDR1 MNHEY, CDR2 SMNVEV (reference sequence). V lost 4 bases to trimming and J lost 7 bases; unmatched junction nucleotides: 12.

The chain links TRBV27 to TRBJ2-3; D is uncertain. This CDR3 is built from 13 residues. V was pared by 5 bases and J by 3 bases, with 9 bases between. Germline V gene sequence: CDR1 MNHEY, CDR2 SMNVEV (reference sequence). The CDR3 coding sequence is TGTGCCAGCAGTATAACCAGAACAGATACGCAGTATTTT. It is translated as CASSITRTDTQYF.

This clone was counted once. This rearrangement joins TRBV6-1 to TRBJ2-3; 12 bases are shared with TRBD2. The CDR3 is made up of 14 amino acids. In germline, CDR1 is MNHNS, CDR2 SASEGT. Trimming at V came to 7 bases and at J to 6 bases, leaving 5 bases not matched to a gene. This CDR3 reads CASTGLAGSDTQYF. For the CDR3, the DNA is TGTGCCAGCACAGGACTAGCGGGGAGCGATACGCAGTATTTT.